This T cell receptor (beta chain) is from a study of cytomegalovirus exposure and HLA in healthy donors (dated by TCRdb to 2015 to 2018). Looking at the study overall: A later analysis indicated that the roughly 130 validation repertoires were generated on the platform also employed for the 650 to 850 repertoires of the first cohort. The study was designed to test whether signatures of past pathogen exposure could be identified by cataloging public T cell receptors. Along with the 666-subject first cohort, a separate validation cohort of over a hundred different subjects was used. To predict cytomegalovirus infection status, the study combined high-throughput TCR immunosequencing, statistical association of individual TCRs with disease status, and machine learning.

The method was the immunoSEQ multiplex PCR assay. The published analysis was carried out like this. A statistical classification framework was built for diagnosing cytomegalovirus status from the catalog of TCR beta chain sequences. As stored in TCRdb, this immuneACCESS dataset retains in-frame rearrangements with V and J assigned. A fraction of the clones does not appear; measured against another copy, unresolved V genes explain less than half of the discrepancy, and the remainder lacks a known reason. For V, J and clone size, that table is used; D and trimming come from the DNA. The sample table contains about 140,000 clones; only one count was recorded for 70% to 90% of them. Approximately 8% of the sample is held by the ten biggest clonotypes. On the study overall, not on this receptor specifically: The authors suggested that the approach could potentially be generalized to other disease states and immunological phenotypes. Most TCR sequences were seen in very few donors, while some public TCRs were found in many individuals. A later analysis had no HLA typing for the validation cohort, so co-occurrence there was scored across all 130 or so repertoires. A total of 150 to 200 TCR beta chains were listed by the study as associated with cytomegalovirus. In vitro tests confirmed that three of the cytomegalovirus-associated TCR beta chains recognize cytomegalovirus antigens. In both the original and validation cohorts, the classifier was reported to diagnose cytomegalovirus status with high specificity and sensitivity. Of the cluster scores, about 94% were above 0 in a later analysis, which found that TCRs clustered in the first cohort also tended to co-occur in the 130 or so validation repertoires.

Separate from the roughly 650-subject first cohort, the validation cohort of over 90 subjects was the group to which the donors belonged. Turning to this clone: Which antigen it targets is not known. There are no base qualities to consult, and no much larger clone falls within one base.

The germline V gene (reference sequence) specifies SGHNT as CDR1 and YYREEE as CDR2. The junction shows trimming of 4 bases on V and 7 bases on J, and the gene matches do not reach 6 bases of it. Spanning cysteine to phenylalanine, the CDR3 consists of 14 amino acids. Left in the record is the CDR3 DNA by itself, 42 bases read in frame from the first base. The rearrangement combines TRBV5-4 with TRBJ1-3, and 9 bases in between align with TRBD1. This clonotype originated in a woman aged 18-29 years in good health and CMV-seropositive. Sequenced sample: PBMCs. The CDR3 region: CASSLAGTGNTIYF. At the DNA level, the sequence is TGTGCCAGCAGCCTGGCCGGGACAGGGAACACCATATATTTT.